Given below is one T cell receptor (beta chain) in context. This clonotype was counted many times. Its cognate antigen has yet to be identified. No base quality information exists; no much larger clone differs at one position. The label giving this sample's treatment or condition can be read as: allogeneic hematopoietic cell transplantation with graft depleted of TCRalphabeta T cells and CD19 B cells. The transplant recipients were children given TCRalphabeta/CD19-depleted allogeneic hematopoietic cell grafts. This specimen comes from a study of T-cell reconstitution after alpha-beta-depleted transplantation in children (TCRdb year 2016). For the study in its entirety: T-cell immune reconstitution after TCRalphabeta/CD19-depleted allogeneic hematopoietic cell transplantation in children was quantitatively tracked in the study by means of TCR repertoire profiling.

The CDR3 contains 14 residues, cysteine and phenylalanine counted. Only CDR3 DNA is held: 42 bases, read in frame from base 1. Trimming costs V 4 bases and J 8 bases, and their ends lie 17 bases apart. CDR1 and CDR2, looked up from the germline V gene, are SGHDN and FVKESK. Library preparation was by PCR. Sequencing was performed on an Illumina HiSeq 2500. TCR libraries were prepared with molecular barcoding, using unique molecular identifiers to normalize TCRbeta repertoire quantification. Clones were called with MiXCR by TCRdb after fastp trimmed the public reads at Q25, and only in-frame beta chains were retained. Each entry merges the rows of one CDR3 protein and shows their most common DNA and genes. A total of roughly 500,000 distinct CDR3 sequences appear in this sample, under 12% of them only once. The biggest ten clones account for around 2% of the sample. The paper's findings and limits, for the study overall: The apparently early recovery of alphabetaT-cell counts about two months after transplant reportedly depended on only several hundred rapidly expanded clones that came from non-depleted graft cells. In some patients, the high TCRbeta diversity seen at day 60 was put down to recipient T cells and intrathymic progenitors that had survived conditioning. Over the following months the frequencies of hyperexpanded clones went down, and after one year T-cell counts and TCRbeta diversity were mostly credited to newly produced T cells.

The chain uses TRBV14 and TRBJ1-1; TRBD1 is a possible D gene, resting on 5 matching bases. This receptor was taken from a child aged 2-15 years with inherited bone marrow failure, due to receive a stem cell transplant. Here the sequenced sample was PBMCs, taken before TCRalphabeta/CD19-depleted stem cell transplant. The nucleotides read TGTGCCAGCAGCCCTACCGACAGTGGCCTCGAAGCTTTCTTT. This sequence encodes CASSPTDSGLEAFF.